This T cell receptor beta chain was captured in a study of PD-1 blockade in mismatch repair-deficient tumors. Study-level background: Patients had 11 to 13 mismatch repair-deficient cancer types and were previously treated and progressing.

Comments on this clone: Its cognate antigen is unknown.

The repertoire was sequenced with immunoSEQ multiplex PCR; TCRdb's copy has only in-frame clones and lacks some. The sample includes tens of thousands of clones, around 88% seen only once; the top ten take over 11%. Between the trimmed V and J ends, which lost 7 bases and 3 bases, there was a span of 13 bases. This CDR3 has 14 amino acids. Germline-derived CDR1 and CDR2 are LNHDA and SQIVND (reference sequence). Whole-study results and caveats: After pembrolizumab, tumor-resident clones rose rapidly, then generally contracted before radiologic responses.

PCR or immunohistochemistry showed mismatch repair deficiency in every enrolled patient. A few pembrolizumab responders had their TCRs sequenced. The sample was peripheral blood, taken 52 weeks after starting pembrolizumab. This TCR came from an adult with mismatch repair-deficient cancer. V usage is TRBV19 and J usage is TRBJ1-5; no clear D. DNA of the CDR3: TGTGCCAGTACCCCGGATACGCACAATCAGCCCCAGCATTTT. This codes for CASTPDTHNQPQHF.